Listed below are T cell receptor beta chains from one sample, sequenced in a study of Graves' ophthalmopathy and Graves' hyperthyroidism. TCRdb independently ran MiXCR on the multiplex PCR reads; one entry per CDR3 protein. Among more than 1,000,000 distinct CDR3 sequences listed, 35% to 45% were seen once. Sequencing was carried out using peripheral blood or thyroid tissue (not recorded which). The receptors were gathered from an adult man with Graves' hyperthyroidism. The CDR3 runs from the conserved cysteine through the conserved F or W. A D gene is named only where the DNA matches it firmly. Some rows mark clone size as missing; the rest say once, few, many or name a class of expanded clone.

V gene,clone size,D gene,CDR3 length,J gene,CDR3 DNA,CDR3 protein
TRBV7-3,few,-,15,TRBJ2-7,TGTGCCAGCAGCTTAGAAGGGGGAGCCACCTACGAGCAGTACTTC,CASSLEGGATYEQYF
TRBV2,-,TRBD1,12,TRBJ1-2,TGTGCCAGCAGTCCGACAGGGGTTGGCTACACCTTC,CASSPTGVGYTF
TRBV7-8,few,TRBD1,14,TRBJ1-5,TGTGCCAGCAGCAGCCGGGACAGGGTATGGCCCCAGCATTTT,CASSSRDRVWPQHF
TRBV11-2,-,TRBD1,17,TRBJ2-6,TGTGCCAGCAGCAGACCGGGACAGGGCAATGGGGCCAACGTCCTGACTTTC,CASSRPGQGNGANVLTF
TRBV20-1,-,-,15,TRBJ1-1,TGCAGTGCTAGGGCTAGCGGGACGTTAGCTAAGCATGGTTTCTTT,CSARASGTLAKHGFF
TRBV11-2,few,TRBD2,16,TRBJ2-7,TGTGCCAGCAGCCAGGAGGGACTAGCGGACCACTACGAGCAGTACTTC,CASSQEGLADHYEQYF
TRBV12-3/TRBV12-4,many,TRBD1,16,TRBJ2-5,TGTGCCAGCAGTTTCGGTTCCGGACAGGGTCAAGAGACCCAGTACTTC,CASSFGSGQGQETQYF
TRBV10-1,-,TRBD2,15,TRBJ2-2,TGCGCCAGCAGTGAGTCGGGCGGGACTAGCGGGGAGCTGTTTTTT,CASSESGGTSGELFF
TRBV20-1,many,-,10,TRBJ2-7,TGCAGTGCTAGGGGTCCCGAGCAGTACTTC,CSARGPEQYF
TRBV7-9,-,-,12,TRBJ1-2,TGTGCCAGCAGCCCCTACAGGGACGGCTACACCTTC,CASSPYRDGYTF
TRBV5-6,-,-,15,TRBJ1-5,TGTGCCAGCAGCTCCGGGGTTGGGCGATATCAGCCCCAGCATTTT,CASSSGVGRYQPQHF
TRBV7-8,many,-,19,TRBJ2-6,TGTGCCAGCAGCCCGCTTTCAGGCCCTATCAGCTCTGGGGCCAACGTCCTGACTTTC,CASSPLSGPISSGANVLTF
TRBV29-1,many,-,12,TRBJ1-3,TGCAGCGTTGAAATGAGGGGGGACACCATATATTTT,CSVEMRGDTIYF
TRBV28,few,-,17,TRBJ2-2,TGTGCCAGCAGACCCTCTTTTAGGGGGAGGGGAGCCGGGGAGCTGTTTTTT,CASRPSFRGRGAGELFF
TRBV7-8,many,TRBD1,15,TRBJ2-7,TGTGCCAGCAGCTCTCCGGGACAGGTAACCTACGAGCAGTACTTC,CASSSPGQVTYEQYF
TRBV7-9,-,-,14,TRBJ2-7,TGTGCCAGCACAGAACCGGGACACACCTACGAGCAGTACTTC,CASTEPGHTYEQYF
TRBV7-2,-,-,21,TRBJ2-7,TGTGCCAGCAGAGAAACCGGGACAGGGCTCAGTAGCGGGAGCCGCCTCTACGAGCAGTACTTC,CASRETGTGLSSGSRLYEQYF
TRBV7-9,-,TRBD2,15,TRBJ2-5,TGTGCCAGCAGCCCCTCGGGGGGATTTCAGGAGACCCAGTACTTC,CASSPSGGFQETQYF
TRBV28,-,-,13,TRBJ2-3,TGTGCCAGCAGTCCCCCTGTTGTCGATACGCAGTATTTT,CASSPPVVDTQYF
TRBV19,-,-,16,TRBJ2-2,TGTGCCAGCGACGGCGGACAGTTCTGGTATCCCGGGGAGCTGTTTTTT,CASDGGQFWYPGELFF
TRBV7-8,once,-,15,TRBJ2-5,TGTGCCATCAGTGAGGGAGCGGCCCCCGTGGAGACCCAGTACTTC,CAISEGAAPVETQYF
TRBV7-6,-,-,15,TRBJ1-6,TGTGCCAGCAGCTACCTAGGCAGGGCGAAATCCCCCCTCCACTTT,CASSYLGRAKSPLHF
TRBV12-3/TRBV12-4,-,-,15,TRBJ2-7,TGTGCCAGCAGTTCGAGAATTGGCAGGCCCTACGAGCAGTACTTC,CASSSRIGRPYEQYF
TRBV29-1,many,-,12,TRBJ2-7,TGCAGCGCGGAGGGGGTAAGATACGAGCAGTACTTC,CSAEGVRYEQYF
TRBV20-1,many,-,14,TRBJ2-2,TGCAGTGCACCTAGCGCCCCTAACACCGGGGAGCTGTTTTTT,CSAPSAPNTGELFF
TRBV10-2,-,-,16,TRBJ1-1,TGTGCCAGCTCACCAGGAGAGGGTGGGAGAAACACTGAAGCTTTCTTT,CASSPGEGGRNTEAFF
TRBV25-1,many,-,18,TRBJ2-7,TGTGCCAGCCCGAATATGGGCCGGGACCCCCCAAGACCCTACGAGCAGTACTTC,CASPNMGRDPPRPYEQYF
TRBV3-1,-,TRBD2,15,TRBJ2-7,TGTGCCAGCAGCCCGACTAGCGGGACCACCTACGAGCAGTACTTC,CASSPTSGTTYEQYF
TRBV10-3,many,-,16,TRBJ1-1,TGTGCCATTTCAGTTACAGGACGCGCTGGGAACACTGAAGCTTTCTTT,CAISVTGRAGNTEAFF